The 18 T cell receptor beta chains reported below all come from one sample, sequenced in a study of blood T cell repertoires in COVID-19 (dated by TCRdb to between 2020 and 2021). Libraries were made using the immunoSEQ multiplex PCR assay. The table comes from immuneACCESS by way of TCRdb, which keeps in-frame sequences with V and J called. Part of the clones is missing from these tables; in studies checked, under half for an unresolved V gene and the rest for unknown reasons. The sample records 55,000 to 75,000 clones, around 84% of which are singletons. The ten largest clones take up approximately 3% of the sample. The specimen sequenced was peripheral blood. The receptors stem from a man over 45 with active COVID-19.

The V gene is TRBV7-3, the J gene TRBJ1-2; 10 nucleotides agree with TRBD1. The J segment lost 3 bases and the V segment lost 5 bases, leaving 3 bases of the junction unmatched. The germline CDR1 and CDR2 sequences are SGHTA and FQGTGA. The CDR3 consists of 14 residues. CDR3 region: CASSVGTGDYGYTF. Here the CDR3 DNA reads TGTGCCAGCAGCGTAGGGACAGGGGACTATGGCTACACCTTC.

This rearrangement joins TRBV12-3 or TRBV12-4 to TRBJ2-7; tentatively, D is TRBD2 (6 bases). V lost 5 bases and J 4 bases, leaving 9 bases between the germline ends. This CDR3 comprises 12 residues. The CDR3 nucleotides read TGTGCCAGCAGTCGACGGGGGTACGAGCAGTACTTC. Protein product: CASSRRGYEQYF.

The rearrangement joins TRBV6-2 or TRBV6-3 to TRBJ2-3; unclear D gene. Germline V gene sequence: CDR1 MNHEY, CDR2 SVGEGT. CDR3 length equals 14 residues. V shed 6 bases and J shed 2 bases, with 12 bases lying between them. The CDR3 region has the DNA TGTGCCAGCAGCTCCCCCGGGTTCACAGATACGCAGTATTTT. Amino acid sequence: CASSSPGFTDTQYF.

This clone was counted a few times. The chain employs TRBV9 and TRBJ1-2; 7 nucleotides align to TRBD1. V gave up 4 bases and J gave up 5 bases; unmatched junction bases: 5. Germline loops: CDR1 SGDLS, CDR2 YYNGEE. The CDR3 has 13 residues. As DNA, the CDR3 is TGTGCCAGCAGCCCACCGACAGGGTATGGCTACACCTTC. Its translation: CASSPPTGYGYTF.

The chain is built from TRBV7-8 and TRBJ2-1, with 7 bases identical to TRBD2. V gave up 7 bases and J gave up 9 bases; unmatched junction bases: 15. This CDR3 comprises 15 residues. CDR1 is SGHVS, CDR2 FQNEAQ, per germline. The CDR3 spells CASIWGRVLSSEQFF. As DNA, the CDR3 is TGTGCCAGCATCTGGGGGAGGGTGTTGAGTAGTGAGCAGTTCTTC.

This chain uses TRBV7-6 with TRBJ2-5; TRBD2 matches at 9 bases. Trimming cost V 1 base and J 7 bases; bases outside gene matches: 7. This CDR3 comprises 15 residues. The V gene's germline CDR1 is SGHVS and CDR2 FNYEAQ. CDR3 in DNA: TGTGCCAGCAGCTTAGGGGCTGCGGGGGGGCGGACCCAGTACTTC. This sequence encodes CASSLGAAGGRTQYF.

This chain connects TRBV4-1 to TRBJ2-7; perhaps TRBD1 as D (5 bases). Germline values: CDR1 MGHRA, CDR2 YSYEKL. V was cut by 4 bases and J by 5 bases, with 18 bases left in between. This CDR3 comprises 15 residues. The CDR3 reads CASSPQGNVGNEQYF. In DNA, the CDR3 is TGCGCCAGCAGCCCCCAGGGAAACGTGGGTAACGAGCAGTACTTC.

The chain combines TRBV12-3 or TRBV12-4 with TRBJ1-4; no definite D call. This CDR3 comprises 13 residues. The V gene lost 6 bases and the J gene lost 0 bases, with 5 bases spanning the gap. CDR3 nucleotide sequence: TGTGCCAGCAGGCGAACAACTAATGAAAAACTGTTTTTT. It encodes CASRRTTNEKLFF.

In DNA, the CDR3 is TGCAGCGTGCAAAGCGGGGGAAGTTACGAGCAGTACTTC. Translated: CSVQSGGSYEQYF. The rearrangement links TRBV29-1 to TRBJ2-7; TRBD2 matches 8 bases. The CDR3 is 13 amino acids. The germline CDR1 and CDR2 sequences are SQVTM and ANQGSEA. After removal of 6 bases from V and 4 bases from J, the junction contained 8 bases not matched to a gene.

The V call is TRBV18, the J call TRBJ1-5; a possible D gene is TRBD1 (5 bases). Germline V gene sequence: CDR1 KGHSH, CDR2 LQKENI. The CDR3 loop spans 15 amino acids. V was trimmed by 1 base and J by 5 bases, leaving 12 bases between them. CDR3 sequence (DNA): TGTGCCAGCTCACCACAAAGGGGTTACGATCAGCCCCAGCATTTT. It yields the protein CASSPQRGYDQPQHF. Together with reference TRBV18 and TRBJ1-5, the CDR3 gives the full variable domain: NAGVMQNPRHLVRRRGQEARLRCSPMKGHSHVYWYRQLPEEGLKFMVYLQKENIIDESGMPKERFSAEFPKEGPSILRIQQVVRGDSAAYFCASSPQRGYDQPQHFGDGTRLSIL.

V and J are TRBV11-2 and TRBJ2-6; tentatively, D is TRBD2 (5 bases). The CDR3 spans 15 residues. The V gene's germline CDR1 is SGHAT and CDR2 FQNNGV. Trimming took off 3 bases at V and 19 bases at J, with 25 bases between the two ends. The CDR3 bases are TGTGCCAGCAGCTTGGGAGTTAGTAATACGGGCCTTAGTACTTTC. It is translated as CASSLGVSNTGLSTF.

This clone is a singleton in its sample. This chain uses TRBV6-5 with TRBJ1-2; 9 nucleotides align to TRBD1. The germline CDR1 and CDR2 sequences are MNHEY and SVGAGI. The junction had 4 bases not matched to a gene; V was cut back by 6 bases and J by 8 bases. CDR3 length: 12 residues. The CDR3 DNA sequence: TGTGCCAGCAGCCGGGACAGGGTGGGCTACACCTTC. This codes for CASSRDRVGYTF.

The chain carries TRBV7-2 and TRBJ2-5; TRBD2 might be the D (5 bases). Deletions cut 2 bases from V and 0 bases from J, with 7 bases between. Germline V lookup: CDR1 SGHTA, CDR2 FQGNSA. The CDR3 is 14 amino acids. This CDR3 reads CASSLYGDQETQYF. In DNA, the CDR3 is TGTGCCAGCAGCTTATACGGGGACCAAGAGACCCAGTACTTC.

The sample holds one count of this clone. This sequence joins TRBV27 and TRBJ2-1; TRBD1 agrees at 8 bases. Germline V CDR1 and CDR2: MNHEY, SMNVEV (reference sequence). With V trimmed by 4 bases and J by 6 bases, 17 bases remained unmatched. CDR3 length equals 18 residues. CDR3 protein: CASSSPGAGGPQFNEQFF. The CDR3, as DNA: TGTGCCAGCAGTTCCCCAGGGGCAGGGGGCCCGCAGTTCAATGAGCAGTTCTTC.

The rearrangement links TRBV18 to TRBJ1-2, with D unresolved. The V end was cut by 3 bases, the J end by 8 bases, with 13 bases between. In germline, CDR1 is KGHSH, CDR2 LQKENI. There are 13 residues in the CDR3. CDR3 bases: TGTGCCAGCTCACCCTCCCGGACTCCCGGCTACACCTTC. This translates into CASSPSRTPGYTF.

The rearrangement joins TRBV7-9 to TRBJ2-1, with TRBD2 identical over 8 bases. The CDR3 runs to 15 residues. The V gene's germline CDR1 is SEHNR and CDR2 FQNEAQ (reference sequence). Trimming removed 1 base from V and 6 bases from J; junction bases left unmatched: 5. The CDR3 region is CASSLGAGTSNEQFF. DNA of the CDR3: TGTGCCAGCAGCTTAGGGGCCGGGACTAGCAATGAGCAGTTCTTC.

In nucleotides, the CDR3 is TGTGCCAGCAGCTCCCAGGGGGGCGGAGAGACCCAGTACTTC. It yields the protein CASSSQGGGETQYF. The chain combines TRBV7-3 with TRBJ2-5, with a possible D match to TRBD1 (7 bases). Germline loops: CDR1 SGHTA, CDR2 FQGTGA. CDR3 length: 14 amino acids. Deletions cut 4 bases from V and 4 bases from J, with 13 bases between.

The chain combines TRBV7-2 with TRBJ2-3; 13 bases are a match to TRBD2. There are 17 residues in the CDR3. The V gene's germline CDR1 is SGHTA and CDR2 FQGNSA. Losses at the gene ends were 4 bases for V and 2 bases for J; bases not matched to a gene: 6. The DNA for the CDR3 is TGTGCCAGCAGCTCCGGGACTAGCGGGGTATTCACAGATACGCAGTATTTT. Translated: CASSSGTSGVFTDTQYF.